The sequence of this T cell receptor (beta chain) was determined in a study of blood T cells in healthy people across ages. This clonotype showed up just a few times. A sample-barcoded 5' primer and a J-beta primer mix were used in a second PCR of roughly 7 to 12 cycles. MiXCR, run by TCRdb on the 5' RACE reads, gives a single entry per CDR3 protein. The repertoire holds 500,000 to 550,000 distinct CDR3 sequences, approximately 25% seen once, with approximately 10% in the top ten. A further study also used this sample, focusing on T cells of mothers and their children.

The origin of this receptor is a boy younger than 18 in good health. Sequenced material: blood.

CDR3 in amino acids: CASSPFYSGNSEQYF. The CDR3 bases are TGTGCCAGCAGCCCCTTCTATAGCGGAAACTCCGAGCAGTACTTC. The chain links TRBV12-3 or TRBV12-4 to TRBJ2-5, with a weak D call TRBD2 (6 bases). The DNA matches TRBJ2-7 better at its end, which makes the J call doubtful. CDR3 length: 15 residues.